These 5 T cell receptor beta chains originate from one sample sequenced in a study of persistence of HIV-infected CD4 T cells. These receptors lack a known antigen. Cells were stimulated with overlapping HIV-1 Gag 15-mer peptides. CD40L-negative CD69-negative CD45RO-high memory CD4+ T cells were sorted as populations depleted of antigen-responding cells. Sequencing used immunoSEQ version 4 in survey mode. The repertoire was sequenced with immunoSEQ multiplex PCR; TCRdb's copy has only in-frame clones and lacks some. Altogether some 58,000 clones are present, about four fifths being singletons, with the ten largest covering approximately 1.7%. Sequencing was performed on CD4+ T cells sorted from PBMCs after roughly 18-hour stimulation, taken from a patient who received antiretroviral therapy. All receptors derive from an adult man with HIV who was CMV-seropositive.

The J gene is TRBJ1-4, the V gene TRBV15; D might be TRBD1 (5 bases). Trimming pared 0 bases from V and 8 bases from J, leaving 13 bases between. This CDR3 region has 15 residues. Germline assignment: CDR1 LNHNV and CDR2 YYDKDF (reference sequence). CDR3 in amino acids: CATSRDTGLAEKLFF. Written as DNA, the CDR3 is TGTGCCACCAGCAGAGATACAGGTCTCGCGGAAAAACTGTTTTTT.

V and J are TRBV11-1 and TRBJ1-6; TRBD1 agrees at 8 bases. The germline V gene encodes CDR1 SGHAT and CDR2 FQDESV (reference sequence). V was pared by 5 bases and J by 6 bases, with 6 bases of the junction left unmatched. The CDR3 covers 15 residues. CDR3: CASSTRTGTNSPLHF. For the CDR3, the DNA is TGTGCCAGCAGCACCCGGACAGGGACTAATTCACCCCTCCACTTT.

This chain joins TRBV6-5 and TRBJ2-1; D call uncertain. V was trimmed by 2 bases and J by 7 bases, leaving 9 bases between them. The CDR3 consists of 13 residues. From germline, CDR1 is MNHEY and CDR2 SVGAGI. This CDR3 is CASSYRARNEQFF. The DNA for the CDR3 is TGTGCCAGCAGTTACCGGGCGCGGAATGAGCAGTTCTTC.

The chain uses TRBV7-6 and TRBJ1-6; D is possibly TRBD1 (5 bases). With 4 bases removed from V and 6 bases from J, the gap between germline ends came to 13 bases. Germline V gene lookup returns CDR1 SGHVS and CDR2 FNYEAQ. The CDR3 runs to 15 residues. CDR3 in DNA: TGTGCCAGCAGCTCGAGTAGGGGATCTAATTCACCCCTCCACTTT. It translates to CASSSSRGSNSPLHF.

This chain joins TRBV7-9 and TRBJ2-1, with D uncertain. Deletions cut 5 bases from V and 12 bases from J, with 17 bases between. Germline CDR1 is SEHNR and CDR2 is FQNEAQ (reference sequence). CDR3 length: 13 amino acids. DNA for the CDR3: TGTGCCAGCAGCACTTCTGCTCCCTCGGGGCAGTTCTTC. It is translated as CASSTSAPSGQFF.